This TCR beta chain was captured by sequencing in a study of T-cell reconstitution after alpha-beta-depleted transplantation in children. The TCRbeta library incorporated unique molecular identifiers. TCRdb reprocessed the PCR reads via MiXCR and lists one record per CDR3 protein. The sample carries 530,000 or so distinct CDR3 sequences, 25% to 30% recorded once. This clonotype was seen a handful of times. This CDR3 region has 14 residues. Germline-derived CDR1 and CDR2 are SQVTM and ANQGSEA. V lost 6 bases and J lost 4, with 17 bases in between. The source of this sequence is a boy younger than two with Wiskott-Aldrich syndrome, due to receive a stem cell transplant. The sample in question was PBMCs, obtained before TCRalphabeta/CD19-depleted stem cell transplant. The chain links TRBV29-1 to TRBJ2-3; D unclear. CDR3 sequence: CSVFVDLVPDTQYF. In DNA form, the CDR3 reads TGCAGCGTATTTGTGGATTTGGTCCCAGATACGCAGTATTTT.